The subject of this entry is one T cell receptor beta chain. This clonotype was picked up one time. What this receptor recognizes is not known. Base qualities are not provided; no much larger clone lies one nucleotide away. The sample comes from a study of blood T cells in healthy people across ages (dated by TCRdb to 2013 to 2016). Study-wide context: In model experiments, template switching captured about one uniquely barcoded TCR beta cDNA molecule for every two T cells. To track age-related changes in TCR beta repertoire diversity, the study relied on deep sequencing normalized with unique cDNA molecular identifiers. The donors were divided into four age groups: young (average around 17 years), middle-aged (about 39), aged (about 60) and long-lived (82). Two additional independent replicas of 1 million unique cDNA reads from the same blood draw were analyzed for two donors (one aged 18 to 30 and one aged 80 or older). Results and caveats for the whole study, not just this receptor: Bulk unsorted PBMC profiling prevented conclusive comparison of naive and antigen-experienced compartments. There was a strong correlation between observed TCR beta diversity and the percentage of naive T cells measured by flow cytometry. As age increased, observed TCR beta diversity per million T cells dropped in a roughly linear way, and a significant reduction was already evident by age about 36. The long-lived group showed more naive CD4+ T cells, fewer expanded clones and increased TCR diversity than the aged group, suggesting age selection. Because the CMV infection status of the donors was unknown, age-related changes in expanded clonotypes may potentially have been confounded. Total diversity estimates from one million sequenced T cells were considered lower bounds and underestimates.

Library preparation used 5' RACE. Sequencing relied on an Illumina HiSeq 2500. A second PCR of roughly 7 to 11 cycles was performed with a sample-barcoded 5' primer and a J-beta primer mix. A template-switch 5' adaptor carrying 12 random nucleotides introduced a unique molecular identifier onto each TCR beta cDNA molecule. Each sample yielded at least 3 million CDR3-containing paired-end reads. First-strand cDNA was synthesized from all RNA with the Mint cDNA synthesis kit, primed by a TRBC-specific oligonucleotide. All cDNA was treated with uracil-DNA glycosylase and then went through a first 18-cycle PCR with the universal primers M1SS and BC2_uni_R. For the original study's pipeline: Normalization of each sample was performed by random selection of 1 million high-quality reads, each carrying a distinct molecular identifier. Reads with shared molecular identifiers were discarded instead of being binned into consensus sequences. MiTCR, set to a Q25 quality threshold and the strictest error-elimination algorithm, was used for CDR3 identification, clonotype clustering and error correction. A nonparametric unseen species model with Euler transformation was used to estimate a lower bound on total TCR beta diversity. The public sequencing data were trimmed at Q25 with fastp and processed into clonotypes with MiXCR by TCRdb, which kept only in-frame beta chains. Every distinct CDR3 protein forms one entry, paired with its most common genes and DNA. These V and J calls rely on TCRdb rather than the paper's analysis. Present in this sample are some 560,000 distinct CDR3 sequences, about a quarter of which were seen just once. The top ten clonotypes cover about 3.3% of the sample.

In the germline V gene, CDR1 corresponds to MDHEN and CDR2 to SYDVKM. From cysteine to phenylalanine, the CDR3 is 14 amino acids long. CDR3 DNA is the only sequence kept; it has 42 bases, read in frame from the first base. Donors were 35 to 40 systemically healthy Caucasian individuals from Russia aged roughly 6 to 90 years. Around 9.7 milliliters of peripheral blood were collected from each donor into EDTA-treated Vacutainer tubes. Ficoll-Paque density-gradient centrifugation was used to isolate PBMCs, with at least 7 million per sample. Trizol reagent was used to extract total RNA from PBMCs, with at least 5 micrograms per sample. The percentages of naive CD45RAhigh/CD27high T cells were determined by flow cytometry on a PBMC aliquot from every donor. Separately, the same data were catalogued under a study of T cells of mothers and their children. Per the second study: Nine systemically healthy Caucasian individuals served as donors, namely three mothers together with their six children. cDNA synthesis consumed the entire amount of extracted RNA, loaded at 1.5 ug RNA in each 15 ul reaction. In the second PCR, the M1S primer introduced both the sample barcodes and 2-4 random nucleotides. More than 9 million TCR beta CDR3 reads were obtained from each mother, and 2.5 million to 3.5 million reads were obtained from each child. TCR recombination output is similarly shaped by thymic selection in related and unrelated pairs, with a minor effect exerted by inherited differences. Normalized repertoire overlap in related mother-child pairs was always slightly higher than in unrelated mother-child pairs, but the difference was never significant. No persistent microchimeric T cell clones were detected, at a sensitivity of approximately 100 clones per million clonotypes. To look for features that set related mother-child pairs apart from unrelated individuals, the researchers ran deep NGS to compare the TCR beta repertoires of mothers and children. On average, the children were about 10 +/- 4 years old, while the mothers were approximately 40 +/- 4 years old. Libraries were sequenced on Illumina HiSeq 2000 with 100+100 nt paired-end reads after adapter ligation with NEBNext reagents. To prevent cross-contamination, the mother and child libraries were prepared one month apart and sequenced in separate runs. For each donor, between 500,000 and 2,000,000 distinct TCR beta clonotypes were identified. Naive TCR beta clonotypes were estimated from low-frequency clonotypes matched to each donor's FACS-determined naive share, without sorting.

The sequence came from a boy between 2 and 10 years old in good health. Recombination connected TRBV28 to TRBJ2-7; TRBD2 might be the D gene, on 5 matching bases. Matching the DNA end better, TRBJ2-5 makes the J call doubtful. Input material: blood. Here the CDR3 is given as CASSRASRPETQYF. The nucleotides are TGTGCCAGCAGTAGGGCTAGCAGGCCAGAGACCCAGTACTTC.